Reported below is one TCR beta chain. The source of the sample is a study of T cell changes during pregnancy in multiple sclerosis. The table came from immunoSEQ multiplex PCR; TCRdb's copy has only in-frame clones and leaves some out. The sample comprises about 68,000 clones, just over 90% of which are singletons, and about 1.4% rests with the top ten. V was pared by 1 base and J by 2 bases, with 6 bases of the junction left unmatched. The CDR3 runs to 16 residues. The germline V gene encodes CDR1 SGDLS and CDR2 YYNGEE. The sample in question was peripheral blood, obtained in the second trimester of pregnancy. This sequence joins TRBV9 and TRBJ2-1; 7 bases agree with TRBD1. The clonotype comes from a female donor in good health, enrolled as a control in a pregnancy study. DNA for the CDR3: TGTGCCAGCAGCGTATTGGTAGGGGGCCCCTACAATGAGCAGTTCTTC. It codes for CASSVLVGGPYNEQFF.